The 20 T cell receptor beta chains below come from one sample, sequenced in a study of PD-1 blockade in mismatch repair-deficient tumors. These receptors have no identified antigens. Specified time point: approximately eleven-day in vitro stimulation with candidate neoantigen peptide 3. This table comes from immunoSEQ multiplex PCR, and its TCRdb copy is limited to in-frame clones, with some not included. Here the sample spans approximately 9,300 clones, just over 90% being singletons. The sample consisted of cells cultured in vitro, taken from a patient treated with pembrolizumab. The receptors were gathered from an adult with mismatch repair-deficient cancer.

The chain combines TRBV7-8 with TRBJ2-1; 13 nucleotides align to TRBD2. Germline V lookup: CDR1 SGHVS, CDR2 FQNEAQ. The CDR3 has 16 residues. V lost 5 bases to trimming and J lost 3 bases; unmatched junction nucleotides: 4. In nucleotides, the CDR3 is TGTGCCAGCAGCCAAGGACTAGCGGGAGTCTACAATGAGCAGTTCTTC. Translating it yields CASSQGLAGVYNEQFF. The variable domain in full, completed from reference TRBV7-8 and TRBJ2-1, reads GAGVSQSPRYKVAKRGQDVALRCDPISGHVSLFWYQQALGQGPEFLTYFQNEAQLDKSGLPSDRFFAERPEGSVSTLKIQRTQQEDSAVYLCASSQGLAGVYNEQFFGPGTRLTVL.

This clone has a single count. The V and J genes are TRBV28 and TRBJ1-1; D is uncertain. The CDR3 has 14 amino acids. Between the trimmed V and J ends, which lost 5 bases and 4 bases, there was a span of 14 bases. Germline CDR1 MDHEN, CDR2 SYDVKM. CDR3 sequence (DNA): TGTGCCAGCAGTCCCCCTCGGGGAGGCACTGAAGCTTTCTTT. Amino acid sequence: CASSPPRGGTEAFF.

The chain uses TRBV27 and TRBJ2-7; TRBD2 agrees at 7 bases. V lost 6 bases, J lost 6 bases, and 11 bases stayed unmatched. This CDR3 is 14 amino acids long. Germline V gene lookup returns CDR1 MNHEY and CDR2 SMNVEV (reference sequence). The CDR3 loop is CASRSGLELREQYF. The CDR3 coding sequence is TGTGCCAGCAGAAGCGGACTAGAGCTGCGCGAGCAGTACTTC.

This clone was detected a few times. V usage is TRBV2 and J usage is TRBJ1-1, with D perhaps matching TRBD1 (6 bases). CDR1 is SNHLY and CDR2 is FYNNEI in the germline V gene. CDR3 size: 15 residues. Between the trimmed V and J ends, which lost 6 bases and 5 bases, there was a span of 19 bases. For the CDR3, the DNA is TGTGCCAGCAGCCCGTGGACAGTACGAGATACTGAAGCTTTCTTT. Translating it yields CASSPWTVRDTEAFF.

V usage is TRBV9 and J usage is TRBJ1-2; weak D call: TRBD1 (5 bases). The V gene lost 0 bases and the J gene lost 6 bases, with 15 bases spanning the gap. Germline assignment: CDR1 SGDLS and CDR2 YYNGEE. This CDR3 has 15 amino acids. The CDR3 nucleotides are TGTGCCAGCAGCGTAGCTCTTTTAGACAGTGATGGCTACACCTTC. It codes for CASSVALLDSDGYTF.

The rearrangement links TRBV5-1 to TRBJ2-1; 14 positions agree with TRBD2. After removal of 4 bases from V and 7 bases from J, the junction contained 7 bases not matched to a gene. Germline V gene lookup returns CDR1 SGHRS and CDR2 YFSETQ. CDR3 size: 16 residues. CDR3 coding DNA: TGCGCCAGCAGCACGGTGGGACTAGCGGGAGAAAATGAGCAGTTCTTC. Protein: CASSTVGLAGENEQFF.

CDR3 nucleotide sequence: TGTGCCAGCACCAAGTGGACAGGAGTCTACAATGAGCAGTTCTTC. Its translation: CASTKWTGVYNEQFF. The rearrangement links TRBV5-8 to TRBJ2-1, with TRBD1 matching 7 bases. The ends lost 6 bases at V and 3 bases at J; junction bases unmatched: 9. CDR1 is SGHTS and CDR2 is YDEGEE in the germline V gene. This CDR3 is built from 15 residues.

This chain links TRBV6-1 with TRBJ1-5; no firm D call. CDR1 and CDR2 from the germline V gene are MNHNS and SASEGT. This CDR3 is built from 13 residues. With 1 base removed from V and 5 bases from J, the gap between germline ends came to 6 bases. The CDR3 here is CASSEVGHQPQHF. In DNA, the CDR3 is TGTGCCAGCAGTGAAGTGGGTCATCAGCCCCAGCATTTT.

The CDR3 sequence: CASSQDSGVKSNYGYTF. CDR3 nucleotide sequence: TGCGCCAGCAGCCAAGATAGCGGGGTTAAATCTAACTATGGCTACACCTTC. This chain connects TRBV4-1 to TRBJ1-2; no definite D call. Germline loops: CDR1 MGHRA, CDR2 YSYEKL. V was clipped by 0 bases and J by 0 bases, with 14 bases between them. The CDR3 has 17 residues.

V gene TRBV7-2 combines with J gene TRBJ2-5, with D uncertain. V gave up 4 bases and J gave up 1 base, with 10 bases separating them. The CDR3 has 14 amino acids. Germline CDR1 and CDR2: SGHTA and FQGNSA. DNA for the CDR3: TGTGCCAGCAGCTACCGGACGGGCCAAGAGACCCAGTACTTC. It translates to CASSYRTGQETQYF.

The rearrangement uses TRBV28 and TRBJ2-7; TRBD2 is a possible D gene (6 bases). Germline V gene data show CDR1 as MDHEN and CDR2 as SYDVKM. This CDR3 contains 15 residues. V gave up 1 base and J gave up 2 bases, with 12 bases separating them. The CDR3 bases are TGTGCCAGCAGTTTATTTGAGGGCGGGGCCTACGAGCAGTACTTC. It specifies CASSLFEGGAYEQYF.

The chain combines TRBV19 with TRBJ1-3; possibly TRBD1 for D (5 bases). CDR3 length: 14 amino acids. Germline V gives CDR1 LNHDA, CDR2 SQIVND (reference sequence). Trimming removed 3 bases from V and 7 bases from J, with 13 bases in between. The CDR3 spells CASSIMGVLNTIYF. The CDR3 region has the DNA TGTGCCAGTAGTATCATGGGGGTGTTGAACACCATATATTTT.

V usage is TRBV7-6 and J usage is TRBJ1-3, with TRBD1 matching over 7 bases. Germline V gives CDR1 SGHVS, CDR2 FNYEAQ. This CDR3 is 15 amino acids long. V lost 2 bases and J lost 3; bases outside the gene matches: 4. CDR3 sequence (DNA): TGTGCCAGCAGCTTAATAAACAGGGGTGGAAACACCATATATTTT. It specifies CASSLINRGGNTIYF.

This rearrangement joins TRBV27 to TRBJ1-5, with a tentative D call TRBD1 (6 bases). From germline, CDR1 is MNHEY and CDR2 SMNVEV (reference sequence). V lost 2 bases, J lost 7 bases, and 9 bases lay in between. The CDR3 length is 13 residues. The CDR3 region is CASSLGGSQPQHF. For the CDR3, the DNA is TGTGCCAGCAGTTTAGGGGGCAGCCAGCCCCAGCATTTT.

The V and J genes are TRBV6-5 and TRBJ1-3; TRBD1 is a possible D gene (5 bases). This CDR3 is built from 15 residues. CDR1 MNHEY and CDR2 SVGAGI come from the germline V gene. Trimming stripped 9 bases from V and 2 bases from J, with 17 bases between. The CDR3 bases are TGTGCCAGTTCGAGGAGGGGTCTCCCTGGAAACACCATATATTTT. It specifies CASSRRGLPGNTIYF.

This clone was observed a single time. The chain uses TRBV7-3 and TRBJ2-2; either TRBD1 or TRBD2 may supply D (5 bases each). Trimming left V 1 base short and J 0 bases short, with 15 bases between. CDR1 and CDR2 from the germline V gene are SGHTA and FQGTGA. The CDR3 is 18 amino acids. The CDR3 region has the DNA TGTGCCAGCAGCTTAATCCGGGGCGAGAACCCGAACACCGGGGAGCTGTTTTTT. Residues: CASSLIRGENPNTGELFF. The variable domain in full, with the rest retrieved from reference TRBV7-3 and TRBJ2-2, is GAGVSQTPSNKVTEKGKYVELRCDPISGHTALYWYRQSLGQGPEFLIYFQGTGAADDSGLPNDRFFAVRPEGSVSTLKIQRTERGDSAVYLCASSLIRGENPNTGELFFGEGSRLTVL.

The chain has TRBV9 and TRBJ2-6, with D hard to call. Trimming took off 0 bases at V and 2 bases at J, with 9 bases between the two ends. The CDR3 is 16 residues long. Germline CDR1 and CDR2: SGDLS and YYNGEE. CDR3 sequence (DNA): TGTGCCAGCAGCGTAGTACGAGACGCTGGGGCCAACGTCCTGACTTTC. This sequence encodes CASSVVRDAGANVLTF.

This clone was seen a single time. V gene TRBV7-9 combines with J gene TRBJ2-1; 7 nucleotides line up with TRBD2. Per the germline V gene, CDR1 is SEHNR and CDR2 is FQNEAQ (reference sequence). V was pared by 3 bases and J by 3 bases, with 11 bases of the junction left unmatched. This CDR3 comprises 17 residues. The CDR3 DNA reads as TGTGCCAGCAGCTTGTCCGCGGGCGGGAGTGGCTACAATGAGCAGTTCTTC. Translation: CASSLSAGGSGYNEQFF. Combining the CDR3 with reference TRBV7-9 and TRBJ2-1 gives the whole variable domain DTGVSQNPRHKITKRGQNVTFRCDPISEHNRLYWYRQTLGQGPEFLTYFQNEAQLEKSRLLSDRFSAERPKGSFSTLEIQRTEQGDSAMYLCASSLSAGGSGYNEQFFGPGTRLTVL.

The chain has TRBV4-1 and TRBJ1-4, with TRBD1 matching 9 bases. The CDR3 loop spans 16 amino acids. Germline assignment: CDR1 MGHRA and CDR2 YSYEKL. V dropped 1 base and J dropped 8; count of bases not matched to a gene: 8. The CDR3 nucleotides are TGCGCCAGCAGCCAAGCACCGGGACAGGGTTTGGAAAAACTGTTTTTT. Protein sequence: CASSQAPGQGLEKLFF.

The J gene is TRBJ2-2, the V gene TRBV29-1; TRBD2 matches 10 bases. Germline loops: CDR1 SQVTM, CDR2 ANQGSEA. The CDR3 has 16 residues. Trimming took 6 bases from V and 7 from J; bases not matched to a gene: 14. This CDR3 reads CSVDRAGGPEGGELFF. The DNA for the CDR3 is TGCAGCGTCGATAGAGCGGGAGGGCCCGAGGGCGGGGAGCTGTTTTTT.